This is a list of T cell receptor beta chains from one sample in a study of blood T cell repertoires in COVID-19. Here immunoSEQ multiplex PCR was the method, and the copy in TCRdb shows in-frame clones only, minus some. The data show about 62,000 clones, around 90% seen once. Sequenced input: peripheral blood. Receptors originate from a man in his 70s with acute or convalescent COVID-19. CDR3s include the opening cysteine and the closing phenylalanine or tryptophan. D genes are given only for firm matches. Rows give clone size only sometimes, using once, few, many, or a class for an expanded clone.

>TRBV19|TRBD1|15|TRBJ1-5|NA
TGTGCCAGTACCGACGGACAGGGCAGCTATCAGCCCCAGCATTTT
CASTDGQGSYQPQHF
>TRBV3-1/TRBV3-2|NA|14|TRBJ1-6|NA
TGTGCCAGCAGCCAACAGGCAGGGGAGGGACCCCTCCACTTT
CASSQQAGEGPLHF
>TRBV19|NA|15|TRBJ1-1|NA
TGTGCCAGTAGTATCCAGGCAACAGTGAACACTGAAGCTTTCTTT
CASSIQATVNTEAFF
>TRBV18|NA|14|TRBJ1-1|few
TGTGCCAGCTCACCCTCCGTCGGGAACACTGAAGCTTTCTTT
CASSPSVGNTEAFF
>TRBV7-6|NA|15|TRBJ1-6|NA
TGTGCCAGCAGGTACCGACCCGAGGGGGATTCACCCCTCCACTTT
CASRYRPEGDSPLHF
>TRBV5-1|NA|14|TRBJ2-4|NA
TGCGCCAGCAGCTTGCGACGGGAGCGGAACATTCAGTACTTC
CASSLRRERNIQYF
>TRBV3-1/TRBV3-2|TRBD1|20|TRBJ2-6|NA
TGTGCCAGCAGCGATGGGACAGGTCGCCTAACTTTCTCTGGGGCCAACGTCCTGACTTTC
CASSDGTGRLTFSGANVLTF
>TRBV6-1|NA|15|TRBJ2-3|NA
TGTGCCAGCAGTGAACGTCGTAGCGACACAGATACGCAGTATTTT
CASSERRSDTDTQYF
>TRBV6-5|NA|15|TRBJ1-5|NA
TGTGCCAGCAGTCCTACAGGGACGAGGGATCAGCCCCAGCATTTT
CASSPTGTRDQPQHF
>TRBV11-2|NA|16|TRBJ1-1|NA
TGTGCCAGCAGCCCCGGCAGAAAAATAGGGGACACTGAAGCTTTCTTT
CASSPGRKIGDTEAFF
>TRBV12-3/TRBV12-4|NA|12|TRBJ1-5|once
TGTGCCAGCAGGGGAGGCGGGCAGCCCCAGCATTTT
CASRGGGQPQHF
>TRBV7-9|TRBD2|16|TRBJ2-7|few
TGTGCCAGCAGCCCCCATTACCGCGGGAGGGCCCACGAGCAGTACTTC
CASSPHYRGRAHEQYF
>TRBV3-1/TRBV3-2|TRBD2|16|TRBJ2-3|NA
TGTGCCAGCAGCCAATACTCTAGCGGGGTTTTAGATACGCAGTATTTT
CASSQYSSGVLDTQYF
>TRBV6-5|TRBD1|15|TRBJ2-1|NA
TGTGCCAGCAAGAGGGGGCGGCCTCCCCGGAATGAGCAGTTCTTC
CASKRGRPPRNEQFF
>TRBV2|NA|12|TRBJ2-6|NA
TGTGCCAGCAGCCGGGGGGCCAACGTCCTGACTTTC
CASSRGANVLTF
>TRBV27|NA|16|TRBJ2-7|NA
TGTGCCAGCAGTTTAATGTACTCCAGCGTCTCCTACGAGCAGTACTTC
CASSLMYSSVSYEQYF
>TRBV5-1|NA|11|TRBJ2-2|NA
TGCGCCAGCAGTCAGAACGGGGAGCTGTTTTTT
CASSQNGELFF
>TRBV6-5|TRBD1|13|TRBJ2-1|NA
TGTGCCAGCAGTAAACAGATGGGGGACAGTTCGTTCTTC
CASSKQMGDSSFF
>TRBV4-1|NA|15|TRBJ1-1|few
TGCGCCAGCAACCCCGGGGGGATCAGGAACACTGAAGCTTTCTTT
CASNPGGIRNTEAFF
>TRBV4-1|NA|14|TRBJ1-1|NA
TGCGCCAGCAGCCAAGGAGGGAGCCCAGTATCGGCTTTCTTT
CASSQGGSPVSAFF